This T cell receptor (beta chain) was sequenced in a study of blood T cell repertoires in COVID-19. Study overall: Samples taken during acute and convalescent COVID-19 were collected in the United States, Italy and Spain. PBMCs, B-cell-depleted T cells, or T cells provided the cDNA or gDNA that made up the material.

In the original processing: Estimates of nucleated cell counts were drawn from the amplification of reference gene primers. Clones were sequenced by immunoSEQ multiplex PCR, and TCRdb holds only the in-frame ones, with some missing. The DNA was the basis for D and trimming; V, J and clone size are from that table. The sample carries about 260,000 clones, 83% recorded once. The material sequenced was peripheral blood. This TCR derives from a woman aged 45-59 years who had recovered from COVID-19.

CDR3 region: CASNPLGSGRAHEQFF. The CDR3 DNA reads as TGTGCCAGCAACCCCCTCGGGAGCGGGAGGGCCCATGAGCAGTTCTTC. The chain combines TRBV28 with TRBJ2-1, with 10 positions matching TRBD2. CDR3 length: 16 amino acids. With V trimmed by 7 bases and J by 8 bases, 14 bases remained unmatched. The germline gives CDR1 MDHEN, CDR2 SYDVKM.